The clone carrying this T cell receptor (beta chain) was seen more than once but under ten times. The antigen is unknown. V was clipped by 6 bases and J by 5 bases; unmatched bases: 3. From germline, CDR1 is SNHLY and CDR2 FYNNEI. This CDR3 has 12 amino acids. The sample is drawn from a study of blood T cells in healthy people across ages. A second PCR of roughly 7 to 11 cycles used a sample-barcoded 5' primer and a J-beta primer mix. All cDNA molecules were each tagged by a template-switch adaptor with 12 random nucleotides. TCRdb reprocessed the 5' RACE reads via MiXCR and lists one record per CDR3 protein. The sample lists just under 900,000 distinct CDR3 sequences; around 26% were seen once. General observations from the study: Those diversity estimates obtained from one million T cells were thought to be underestimates.

The sequenced material came from blood. The source of this sequence is a woman older than 75 in good health. The rearrangement links TRBV2 to TRBJ1-2; 7 positions agree with TRBD1. CDR3 in DNA: TGTGCCAGCAGGGGACAGCAGTATGGCTACACCTTC. This sequence encodes CASRGQQYGYTF.